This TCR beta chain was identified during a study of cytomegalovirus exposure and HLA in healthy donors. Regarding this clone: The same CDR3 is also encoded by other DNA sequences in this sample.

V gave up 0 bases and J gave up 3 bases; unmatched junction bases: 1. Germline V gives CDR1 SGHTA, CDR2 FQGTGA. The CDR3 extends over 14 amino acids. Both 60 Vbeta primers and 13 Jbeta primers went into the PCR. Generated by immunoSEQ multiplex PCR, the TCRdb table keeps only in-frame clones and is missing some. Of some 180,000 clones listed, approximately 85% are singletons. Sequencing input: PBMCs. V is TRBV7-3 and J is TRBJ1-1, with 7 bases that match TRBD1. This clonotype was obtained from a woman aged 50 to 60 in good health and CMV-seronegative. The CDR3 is CASSLTRGYTEAFF. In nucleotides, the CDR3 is TGTGCCAGCAGCTTAACCAGGGGGTACACTGAAGCTTTCTTT. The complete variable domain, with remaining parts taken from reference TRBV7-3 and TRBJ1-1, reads GAGVSQTPSNKVTEKGKYVELRCDPISGHTALYWYRQSLGQGPEFLIYFQGTGAADDSGLPNDRFFAVRPEGSVSTLKIQRTERGDSAVYLCASSLTRGYTEAFFGQGTRLTVV.